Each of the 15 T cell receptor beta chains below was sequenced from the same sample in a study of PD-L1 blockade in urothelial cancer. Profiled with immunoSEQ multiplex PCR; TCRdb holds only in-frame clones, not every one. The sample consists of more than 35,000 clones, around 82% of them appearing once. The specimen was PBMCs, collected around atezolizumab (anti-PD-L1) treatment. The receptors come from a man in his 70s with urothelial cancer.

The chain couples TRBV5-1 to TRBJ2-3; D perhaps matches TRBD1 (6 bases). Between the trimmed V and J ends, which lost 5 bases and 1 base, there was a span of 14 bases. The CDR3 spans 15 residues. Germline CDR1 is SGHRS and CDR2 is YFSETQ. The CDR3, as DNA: TGCGCCAGCAGACCCCAGGGGCTCGGCACAGATACGCAGTATTTT. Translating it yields CASRPQGLGTDTQYF.

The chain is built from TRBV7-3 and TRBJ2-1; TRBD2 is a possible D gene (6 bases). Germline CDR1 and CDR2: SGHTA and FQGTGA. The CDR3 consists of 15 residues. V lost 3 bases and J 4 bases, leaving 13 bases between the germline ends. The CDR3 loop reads CASSLSSGAYNEQFF. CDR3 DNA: TGTGCCAGCAGCTTGAGTTCGGGAGCGTACAATGAGCAGTTCTTC.

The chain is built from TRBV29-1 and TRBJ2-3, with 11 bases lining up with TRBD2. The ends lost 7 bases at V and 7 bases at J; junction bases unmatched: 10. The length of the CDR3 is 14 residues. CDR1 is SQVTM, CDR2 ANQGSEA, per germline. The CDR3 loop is CSGGELAGEHTQYF. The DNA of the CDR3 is TGCAGCGGCGGCGAACTAGCGGGAGAGCATACGCAGTATTTT.

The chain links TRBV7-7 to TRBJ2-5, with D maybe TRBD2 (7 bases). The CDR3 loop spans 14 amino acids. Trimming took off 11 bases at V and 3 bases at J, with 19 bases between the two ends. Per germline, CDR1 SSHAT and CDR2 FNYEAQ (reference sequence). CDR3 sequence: CAVGGRGRKETQYF. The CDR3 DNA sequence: TGTGCCGTTGGGGGGAGGGGGAGAAAAGAGACCCAGTACTTC.

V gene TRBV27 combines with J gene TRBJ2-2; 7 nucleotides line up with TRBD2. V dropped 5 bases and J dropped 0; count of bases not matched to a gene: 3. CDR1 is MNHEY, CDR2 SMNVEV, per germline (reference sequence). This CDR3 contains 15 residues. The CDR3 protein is CASSAGLANTGELFF. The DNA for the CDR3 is TGTGCCAGCAGTGCAGGACTAGCGAACACCGGGGAGCTGTTTTTT.

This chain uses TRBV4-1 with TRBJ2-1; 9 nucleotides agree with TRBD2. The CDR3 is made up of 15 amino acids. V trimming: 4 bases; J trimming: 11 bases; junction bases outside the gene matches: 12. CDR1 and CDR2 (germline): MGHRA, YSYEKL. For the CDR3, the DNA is TGCGCCAGCAGCCCCGGGGTAGCGGGAGTTTCTAAGCAGTTCTTC. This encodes CASSPGVAGVSKQFF.

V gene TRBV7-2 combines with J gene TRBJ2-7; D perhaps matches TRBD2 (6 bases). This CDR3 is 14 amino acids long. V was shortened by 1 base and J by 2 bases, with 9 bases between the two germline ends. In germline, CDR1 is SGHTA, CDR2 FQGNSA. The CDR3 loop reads CASSLEASAYEQYF. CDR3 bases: TGTGCCAGCAGCTTAGAGGCTAGCGCCTACGAGCAGTACTTC.

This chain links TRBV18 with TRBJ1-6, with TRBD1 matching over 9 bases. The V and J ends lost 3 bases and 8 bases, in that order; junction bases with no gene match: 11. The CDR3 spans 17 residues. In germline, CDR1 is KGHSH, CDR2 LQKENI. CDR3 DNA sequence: TGTGCCAGCTCACCCGGGGACAGGGCTATGGTCTATTCACCCCTCCACTTT. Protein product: CASSPGDRAMVYSPLHF.

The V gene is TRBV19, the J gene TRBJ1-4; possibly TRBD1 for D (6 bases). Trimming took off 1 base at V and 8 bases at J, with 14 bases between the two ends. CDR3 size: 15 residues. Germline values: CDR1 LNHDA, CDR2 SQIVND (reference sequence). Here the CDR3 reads CASSIGQGMYEKLFF. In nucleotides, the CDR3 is TGTGCCAGTAGTATAGGCCAGGGGATGTACGAAAAACTGTTTTTT.

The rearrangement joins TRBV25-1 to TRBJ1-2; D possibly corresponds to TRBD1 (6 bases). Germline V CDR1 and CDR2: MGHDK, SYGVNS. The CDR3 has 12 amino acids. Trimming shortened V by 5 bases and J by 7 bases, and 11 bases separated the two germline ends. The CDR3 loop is CASSKGGGGYTF. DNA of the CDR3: TGTGCCAGCAGTAAAGGGGGTGGTGGCTACACCTTC.

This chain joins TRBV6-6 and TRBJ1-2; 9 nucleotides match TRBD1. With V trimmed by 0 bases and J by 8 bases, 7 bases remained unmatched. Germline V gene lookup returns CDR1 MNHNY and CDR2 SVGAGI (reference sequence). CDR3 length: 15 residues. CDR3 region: CASSYSGQGFEGYTF. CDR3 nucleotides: TGTGCCAGCAGTTACTCGGGACAGGGATTTGAAGGCTACACCTTC.

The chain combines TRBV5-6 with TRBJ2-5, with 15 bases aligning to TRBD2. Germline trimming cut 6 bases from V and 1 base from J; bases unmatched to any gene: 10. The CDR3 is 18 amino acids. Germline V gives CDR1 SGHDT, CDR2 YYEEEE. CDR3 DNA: TGTGCCAGCACTTCGGGGACTAGCGGGAGGTGGGGCCAAGAGACCCAGTACTTC. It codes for CASTSGTSGRWGQETQYF.

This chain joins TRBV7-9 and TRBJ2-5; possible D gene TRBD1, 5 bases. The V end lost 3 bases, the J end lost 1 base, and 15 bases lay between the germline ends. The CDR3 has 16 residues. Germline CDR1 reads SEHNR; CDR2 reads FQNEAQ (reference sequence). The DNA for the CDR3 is TGTGCCAGCAGCTTCAGACAAGGACAAGGCCAAGAGACCCAGTACTTC. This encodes CASSFRQGQGQETQYF.

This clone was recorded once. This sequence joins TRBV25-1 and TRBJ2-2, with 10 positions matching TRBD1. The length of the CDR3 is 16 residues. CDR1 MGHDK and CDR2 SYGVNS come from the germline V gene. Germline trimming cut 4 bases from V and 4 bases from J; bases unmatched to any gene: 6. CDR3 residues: CASSVDRGRITGELFF. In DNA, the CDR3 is TGTGCCAGCAGTGTTGACAGGGGGCGGATCACCGGGGAGCTGTTTTTT. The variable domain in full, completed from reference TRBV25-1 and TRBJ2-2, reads EADIYQTPRYLVIGTGKKITLECSQTMGHDKMYWYQQDPGMELHLIHYSYGVNSTEKGDLSSESTVSRIRTEHFPLTLESARPSHTSQYLCASSVDRGRITGELFFGEGSRLTVL.

Here the CDR3 reads CASRNTGGDSPLHF. For the CDR3, the DNA is TGTGCCAGCAGGAATACAGGGGGCGATTCACCCCTCCACTTT. The chain has TRBV6-5 and TRBJ1-6, with 9 bases fitting TRBD1. The CDR3 covers 14 residues. V lost 6 bases, J lost 8 bases, and 5 bases stayed unmatched. The germline gives CDR1 MNHEY, CDR2 SVGAGI.